Detailed here is one T cell receptor beta chain. With V trimmed by 0 bases and J by 1 base, 7 bases remained unmatched. CDR1 is SGHRS and CDR2 is YFSETQ in the germline V gene. The CDR3 contains 16 residues. Produced via immunoSEQ multiplex PCR; TCRdb's table is partial and in-frame only. The sample has roughly 70,000 clones; nearly 98% are singletons. The sample belongs to a study of technical replicates of blood from several donors. The V gene is TRBV5-1, the J gene TRBJ2-7, with TRBD1 matching over 7 bases. This sequence was found in a human donor in good health. Sequenced material: T cells isolated from PBMCs. The CDR3 spells CASSLVHRDRSYEQYF. The CDR3 bases are TGCGCCAGCAGCTTGGTCCACCGGGACAGATCCTACGAGCAGTACTTC.